A single sample gave rise to the 8 T cell receptor beta chains below, sequenced in a study of blood T cell repertoires in COVID-19. Generated by immunoSEQ multiplex PCR, the TCRdb table keeps only in-frame clones and is missing some. Of over 150,000 clones in the sample, nearly 90% are singletons; the top ten hold about 18%. Sequencing input: peripheral blood. Receptor source: a man aged 50 or older with COVID-19, enrolled during active disease.

V and J are TRBV2 and TRBJ2-1; D is uncertain. V dropped 3 bases and J dropped 2 bases, with 11 bases sitting between them. This CDR3 region has 15 residues. In germline, CDR1 is SNHLY, CDR2 FYNNEI. CDR3: CASSDHGETYNEQFF. The CDR3 DNA is TGTGCCAGCAGTGATCACGGAGAGACCTACAATGAGCAGTTCTTC.

In DNA, the CDR3 is TGTGCCAGCAGCACTGGACAGGGGGCTCGTGAAGCTTTCTTT. Residues: CASSTGQGAREAFF. The chain carries TRBV7-8 and TRBJ1-1, with 11 positions matching TRBD1. The CDR3 length is 14 residues. After removal of 5 bases from V and 7 bases from J, the junction contained 6 bases not matched to a gene. CDR1 is SGHVS, CDR2 FQNEAQ, per germline. Together with reference TRBV7-8 and TRBJ1-1, the CDR3 gives the full variable domain: GAGVSQSPRYKVAKRGQDVALRCDPISGHVSLFWYQQALGQGPEFLTYFQNEAQLDKSGLPSDRFFAERPEGSVSTLKIQRTQQEDSAVYLCASSTGQGAREAFFGQGTRLTVV.

J is TRBJ2-3 and V is TRBV27; D might be TRBD2 (5 bases). CDR1 MNHEY and CDR2 SMNVEV come from the germline V gene (reference sequence). The CDR3 spans 17 residues. Trimming pared 6 bases from V and 0 bases from J, leaving 19 bases between. CDR3 residues: CASSERSTRGSTDTQYF. The CDR3, as DNA: TGTGCCAGCAGCGAACGCAGCACCCGAGGGAGCACAGATACGCAGTATTTT.

The rearrangement uses TRBV7-2 and TRBJ1-2; no firm D call. The CDR3 consists of 15 residues. The V end was cut by 4 bases, the J end by 0 bases, with 12 bases between. Germline V gene sequence: CDR1 SGHTA, CDR2 FQGNSA. This CDR3 is CASSYQVGANYGYTF. The CDR3 DNA follows: TGTGCCAGCAGCTATCAGGTGGGAGCTAACTATGGCTACACCTTC.

The chain has TRBV7-9 and TRBJ2-7, with a tentative D call TRBD1 (6 bases). The CDR3 loop spans 15 amino acids. With 0 bases removed from V and 2 bases from J, the gap between germline ends came to 11 bases. Germline CDR1 SEHNR, CDR2 FQNEAQ (reference sequence). CDR3 protein: CASSLALGGPYEQYF. CDR3 bases: TGTGCCAGCAGCTTAGCGCTTGGGGGCCCCTACGAGCAGTACTTC.

A single count supports this clone. This chain uses TRBV27 with TRBJ2-6, with 10 bases matching TRBD1. CDR3 length: 18 amino acids. CDR1 and CDR2 from the germline V gene are MNHEY and SMNVEV (reference sequence). V was pared by 5 bases and J by 3 bases, with 10 bases of the junction left unmatched. CDR3 coding DNA: TGTGCCAGCAGTCCGGGACAGGGGAAAAGATATGGGGCCAACGTCCTGACTTTC. It yields the protein CASSPGQGKRYGANVLTF.

The chain links TRBV6-2 or TRBV6-3 to TRBJ2-2; D is possibly TRBD1 (6 bases). Germline loops: CDR1 MNHEY, CDR2 SVGEGT. The CDR3 spans 14 residues. V lost 2 bases to trimming and J lost 6 bases, with 10 bases between them. CDR3 loop: CASSYTRGAGELFF. In nucleotides, the CDR3 is TGTGCCAGCAGTTACACCAGGGGTGCCGGGGAGCTGTTTTTT.

The chain employs TRBV18 and TRBJ1-2, with D possibly TRBD1 on 5 matching bases. V gave up 0 bases and J gave up 2 bases, with 10 bases separating them. The CDR3 totals 15 residues. The germline V gene encodes CDR1 KGHSH and CDR2 LQKENI. The DNA for the CDR3 is TGTGCCAGCTCACCACCTGACAGCAACAACTATGGCTACACCTTC. The encoded protein is CASSPPDSNNYGYTF. Complete variable domain (other parts from reference TRBV18 and TRBJ1-2): NAGVMQNPRHLVRRRGQEARLRCSPMKGHSHVYWYRQLPEEGLKFMVYLQKENIIDESGMPKERFSAEFPKEGPSILRIQQVVRGDSAAYFCASSPPDSNNYGYTFGSGTRLTVV.